This T cell receptor beta chain was recorded in a study of glioma-infiltrating T cells after dendritic cell vaccination. About the study: Patients received three intradermal dendritic cell vaccine injections at biweekly intervals.

Time point in this sample: after dendritic cell vaccination, including at tumor progression/relapse. Blood PBMC samples: pre-vaccination, two weeks post third vaccination, and at tumor progression. Findings of the study overall: Higher pretreatment TIL content predicted longer progression-free time and survival.

V was cut by 4 bases and J by 7 bases, with 13 bases left in between. The CDR3 runs 13 residues. In germline, CDR1 is MNHEY, CDR2 SVGAGI. For this clone: Its antigen is unidentified.

TCRdb's copy holds only in-frame clones and misses some; the assay was immunoSEQ multiplex PCR. The sample shows approximately 93,000 clones, around 84% of them seen only once. The receptor comes from a human donor with glioblastoma. The chain carries TRBV6-5 and TRBJ1-2, with D perhaps matching TRBD1 (6 bases). The starting material was blood, obtained after dendritic cell vaccination. The CDR3 sequence: CASSSQGWGGYTF. The DNA of the CDR3 is TGTGCCAGCAGTTCTCAGGGGTGGGGTGGCTACACCTTC.